The next 17 T cell receptor beta chains were all read from a single sample in a study of T cells after yellow fever vaccination. A single record per CDR3 protein comes from TCRdb applying MiXCR to the 5' RACE reads. The sample holds around 320,000 distinct CDR3 sequences, around a tenth seen once. This specimen consisted of CD4+ T cells sorted from PBMCs, obtained 45 days after the yellow fever booster vaccination. All receptors derive from a man younger than 35 who received the YFV17D yellow fever vaccine.

The rearrangement joins TRBV5-1 to TRBJ2-3; 8 nucleotides align to TRBD2. The CDR3 has 16 amino acids. J was trimmed by 2 bases and V by 0 bases; bases with no gene match: 5. The germline CDR1 and CDR2 sequences are SGHRS and YFSETQ. In DNA, the CDR3 is TGCGCCAGCAGCTTGGAGCCGACTAGCGCCACAGATACGCAGTATTTT. The encoded protein is CASSLEPTSATDTQYF.

This clonotype was recorded many times. The chain joins TRBV6-5 to TRBJ2-4; a possible D gene is TRBD1 (6 bases). The CDR3 is 13 amino acids. Germline values: CDR1 MNHEY, CDR2 SVGAGI. The V and J ends lost 6 bases and 8 bases respectively, with 14 bases between them. The CDR3 reads CASRTTGSDIQYF. CDR3 in DNA: TGTGCCAGCAGAACAACAGGGTCGGACATTCAGTACTTC.

This rearrangement joins TRBV19 to TRBJ1-5; no reliable D call. Trimming cost V 3 bases and J 3 bases, with 6 bases left between them. CDR3 length equals 13 residues. Germline V gene data show CDR1 as LNHDA and CDR2 as SQIVND (reference sequence). CDR3 nucleotide sequence: TGTGCCAGTAGTATGCAAGACAATCAGCCCCAGCATTTT. It translates to CASSMQDNQPQHF.

This chain joins TRBV7-8 and TRBJ1-1; 7 bases are a match to TRBD1. Per germline, CDR1 SGHVS and CDR2 FQNEAQ. The J segment lost 4 bases and the V segment lost 1 base, leaving 12 bases of the junction unmatched. This CDR3 comprises 17 residues. CDR3 sequence: CASSLVVGQVGGTEAFF. The CDR3 DNA is TGTGCCAGCAGCTTAGTAGTAGGACAGGTCGGTGGCACTGAAGCTTTCTTT.

This clonotype has just a few counts. This rearrangement joins TRBV15 to TRBJ1-5, with a tentative D call TRBD1 (6 bases). The CDR3 contains 16 residues. In germline, CDR1 is LNHNV, CDR2 YYDKDF (reference sequence). Trimming pared 1 base from V and 2 bases from J, leaving 12 bases between. CDR3: CATSRGSTGGNQPQHF. The CDR3 DNA follows: TGTGCCACCAGCAGAGGCTCGACAGGAGGCAATCAGCCCCAGCATTTT.

This chain links TRBV4-1 with TRBJ2-7; TRBD2 matches 10 bases. The CDR3 is made up of 17 amino acids. With V trimmed by 1 base and J by 3 bases, 9 bases remained unmatched. Germline V gene lookup returns CDR1 MGHRA and CDR2 YSYEKL. The CDR3 sequence is CASSQVLAGTKNYEQYF. DNA of the CDR3: TGCGCCAGCAGCCAAGTACTAGCGGGGACCAAAAACTACGAGCAGTACTTC.

V gene TRBV7-2 combines with J gene TRBJ2-2, with 9 bases aligning to TRBD2. J was trimmed by 1 base and V by 5 bases; bases with no gene match: 8. The CDR3 covers 17 residues. The germline V gene has CDR1 SGHTA and CDR2 FQGNSA. The CDR3 coding sequence is TGTGCCAGCAGCCCGAAGCGGGGGGCGGGGAACACCGGGGAGCTGTTTTTT. The encoded protein is CASSPKRGAGNTGELFF.

This clonotype was detected a few times. The chain is built from TRBV5-1 and TRBJ2-7, with 7 bases matching TRBD1. CDR1 and CDR2 from the germline V gene are SGHRS and YFSETQ. Trimming at V came to 5 bases and at J to 6 bases, leaving 11 bases not matched to a gene. CDR3 length equals 14 residues. CDR3 nucleotides: TGCGCCAGCAGTCCGGACAGGTCCACTGCCGAGCAGTACTTC. This gives the protein CASSPDRSTAEQYF.

This clonotype appeared many times. The chain employs TRBV20-1 and TRBJ2-7, with a possible D match to TRBD1 (7 bases). The V and J ends lost 3 bases and 0 bases respectively, with 12 bases between them. CDR1 is DFQATT and CDR2 is SNEGSKA in the germline V gene (reference sequence). The CDR3 has 14 amino acids. As DNA, the CDR3 is TGCAGTGCTAGGAGACAGGGAGGCTCCTACGAGCAGTACTTC. Protein sequence: CSARRQGGSYEQYF.

This clonotype was seen more than once but under ten times. This chain links TRBV18 with TRBJ1-2; weak D call: TRBD1 (5 bases). CDR3 length: 14 residues. The germline V gene has CDR1 KGHSH and CDR2 LQKENI. Trimming stripped 2 bases from V and 1 base from J, with 8 bases between. For the CDR3, the DNA is TGTGCCAGCTCACCAGGGGCCATTAACTATGGCTACACCTTC. Protein sequence: CASSPGAINYGYTF.

The V call is TRBV7-9, the J call TRBJ2-7; 8 positions match TRBD2. J lost 2 bases, V lost 5 bases, and 14 bases had no gene match. This CDR3 has 17 amino acids. The germline V gene has CDR1 SEHNR and CDR2 FQNEAQ (reference sequence). The CDR3 spells CASSHSKGLGDTYEQYF. CDR3 nucleotide sequence: TGTGCCAGCAGCCACTCGAAGGGACTAGGTGACACCTACGAGCAGTACTTC.

V gene TRBV6-5 combines with J gene TRBJ2-5; D uncertain. The germline V gene has CDR1 MNHEY and CDR2 SVGAGI. Trimming removed 5 bases at V and 7 bases at J, with 17 bases between. CDR3 size: 14 residues. The CDR3 DNA follows: TGTGCCAGCAGTGTCGGGCCCTCTCAATGGACCCAGTACTTC. Amino acid sequence: CASSVGPSQWTQYF.

The chain couples TRBV7-8 to TRBJ1-5; possible D gene TRBD1, 5 bases. V gave up 4 bases and J gave up 7 bases, with 23 bases separating them. This CDR3 has 17 amino acids. The V gene's germline CDR1 is SGHVS and CDR2 FQNEAQ. The CDR3 DNA follows: TGTGCCAGCAGCTCCCGTCCGTCTGGGGCAGCAGGGCAGCCCCAGCATTTT. Residues: CASSSRPSGAAGQPQHF.

The V gene is TRBV7-9, the J gene TRBJ2-5, with D possibly matching TRBD2 (7 bases). The V and J ends lost 1 base and 4 bases respectively, with 13 bases between them. CDR3 length: 15 residues. From germline, CDR1 is SEHNR and CDR2 FQNEAQ (reference sequence). The CDR3: CASSLVGRGGETQYF. Here the CDR3 DNA reads TGTGCCAGCAGCTTAGTTGGAAGGGGGGGAGAGACCCAGTACTTC.

The chain couples TRBV27 to TRBJ1-4; 7 nucleotides align to TRBD1. Germline V gives CDR1 MNHEY, CDR2 SMNVEV (reference sequence). This CDR3 has 16 residues. V trimming: 8 bases; J trimming: 0 bases; junction bases outside the gene matches: 9. CDR3 region: CASWRDRHATNEKLFF. Here the CDR3 DNA reads TGTGCCAGCTGGCGGGACAGACACGCAACTAATGAAAAACTGTTTTTT.

The table lists this clonotype with a few counts. V and J are TRBV12-5 and TRBJ2-1; D call uncertain. Trimming took 3 bases from V and 7 from J, leaving 4 bases between them. The CDR3 sequence is 11 residues long. Germline CDR1 reads LGHNT; CDR2 reads FRNRAP. The CDR3 here is CASGFGNEQFF. CDR3 coding DNA: TGTGCTAGTGGTTTCGGGAATGAGCAGTTCTTC.

This chain joins TRBV7-2 and TRBJ1-1; 9 bases match TRBD1. CDR1 is SGHTA and CDR2 is FQGNSA in the germline V gene. Unmatched junction bases numbered 10, after V lost 3 bases and J lost 8 bases. This CDR3 is 15 amino acids long. The CDR3 region is CASSLGDRVIREAFF. The CDR3 DNA reads TGTGCCAGCAGCTTGGGGGACAGGGTGATTCGCGAAGCTTTCTTT.